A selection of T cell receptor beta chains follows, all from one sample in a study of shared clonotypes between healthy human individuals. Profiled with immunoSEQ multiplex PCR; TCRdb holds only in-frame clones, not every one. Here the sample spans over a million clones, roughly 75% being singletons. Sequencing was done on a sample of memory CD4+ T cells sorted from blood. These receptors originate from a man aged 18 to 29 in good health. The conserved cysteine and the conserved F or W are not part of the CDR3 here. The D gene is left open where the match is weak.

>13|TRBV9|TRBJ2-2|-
ASSVVSGWSGELF
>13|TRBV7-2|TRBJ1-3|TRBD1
ASSWGTGAGNTIY
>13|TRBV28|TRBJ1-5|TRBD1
ASSSADRDNQPQH
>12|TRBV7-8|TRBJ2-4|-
ASSAGLAKNIQY
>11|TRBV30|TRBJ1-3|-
AWNPGLKDTIY
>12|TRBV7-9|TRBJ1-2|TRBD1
ASSYRTGSDGYT
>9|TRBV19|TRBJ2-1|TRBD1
ASSRDREQF
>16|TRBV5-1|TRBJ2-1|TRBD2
ASSLMASGGPGYNEQF
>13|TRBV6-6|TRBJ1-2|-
ASSSRYSTYVGYT
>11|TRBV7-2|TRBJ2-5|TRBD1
ASSSDRVETQY
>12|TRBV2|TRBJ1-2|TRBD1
ASSVAQGDYGYT
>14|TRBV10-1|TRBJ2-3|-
ASSENGGGFSDTQY
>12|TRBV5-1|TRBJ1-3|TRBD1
ASSPGQGANTIY
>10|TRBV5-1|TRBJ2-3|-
ASSSPTDTQY
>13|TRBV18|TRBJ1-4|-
ASSPSRQSNEKLF
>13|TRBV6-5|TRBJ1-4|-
ASSYSEQPNEKLF
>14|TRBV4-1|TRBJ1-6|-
ASSQEGGSYNSPLH
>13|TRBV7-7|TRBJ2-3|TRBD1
ASSQGAGGADTQY
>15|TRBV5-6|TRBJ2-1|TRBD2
ASSFPMSGGPWNEQF
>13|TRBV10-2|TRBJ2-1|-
ASSGHVSAYNEQF
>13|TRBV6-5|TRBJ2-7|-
ASSQPHQGTYEQY
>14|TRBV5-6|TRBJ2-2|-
ASSGLATTNTGELF
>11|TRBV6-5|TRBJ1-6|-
ASSYSGSSPLH
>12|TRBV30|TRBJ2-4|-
AWSVPGRQDIQY
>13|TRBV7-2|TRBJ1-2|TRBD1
ASSFNRGGNYGYT
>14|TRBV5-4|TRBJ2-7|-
ASSLGPGGSSYEQY
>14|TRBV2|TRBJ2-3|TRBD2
ASRSGTSGYSDTQY
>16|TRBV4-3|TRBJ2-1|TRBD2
ASSQGPFSGRAYNEQF
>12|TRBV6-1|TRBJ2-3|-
ASSWGASTDTQY
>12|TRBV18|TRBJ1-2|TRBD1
ASSRDRDNYGYT
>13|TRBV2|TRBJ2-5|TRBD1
ASSGPGTGQETQY
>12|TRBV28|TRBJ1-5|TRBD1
ASSSTGGTQPQH
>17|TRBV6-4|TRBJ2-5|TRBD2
ASSPAGGARTEYQETQY
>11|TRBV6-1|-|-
ASSARSTYEQY
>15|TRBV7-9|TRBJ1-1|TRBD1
ASNKIVGQGKNTEAF
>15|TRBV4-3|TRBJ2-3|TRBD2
ASSRQTGGGSTDTQY
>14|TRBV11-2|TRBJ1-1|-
ASSFNPGSTDTEAF
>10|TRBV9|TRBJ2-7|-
ASSVDRGEQY
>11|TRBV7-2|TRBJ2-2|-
ASSSTNTGELF
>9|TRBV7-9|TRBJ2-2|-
ASSLLGELF
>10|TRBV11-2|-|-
ASSHDSYEQY
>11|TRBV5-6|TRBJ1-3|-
ASSIGSGNTIY
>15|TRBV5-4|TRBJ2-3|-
ASTFGGAYRSTDTQY